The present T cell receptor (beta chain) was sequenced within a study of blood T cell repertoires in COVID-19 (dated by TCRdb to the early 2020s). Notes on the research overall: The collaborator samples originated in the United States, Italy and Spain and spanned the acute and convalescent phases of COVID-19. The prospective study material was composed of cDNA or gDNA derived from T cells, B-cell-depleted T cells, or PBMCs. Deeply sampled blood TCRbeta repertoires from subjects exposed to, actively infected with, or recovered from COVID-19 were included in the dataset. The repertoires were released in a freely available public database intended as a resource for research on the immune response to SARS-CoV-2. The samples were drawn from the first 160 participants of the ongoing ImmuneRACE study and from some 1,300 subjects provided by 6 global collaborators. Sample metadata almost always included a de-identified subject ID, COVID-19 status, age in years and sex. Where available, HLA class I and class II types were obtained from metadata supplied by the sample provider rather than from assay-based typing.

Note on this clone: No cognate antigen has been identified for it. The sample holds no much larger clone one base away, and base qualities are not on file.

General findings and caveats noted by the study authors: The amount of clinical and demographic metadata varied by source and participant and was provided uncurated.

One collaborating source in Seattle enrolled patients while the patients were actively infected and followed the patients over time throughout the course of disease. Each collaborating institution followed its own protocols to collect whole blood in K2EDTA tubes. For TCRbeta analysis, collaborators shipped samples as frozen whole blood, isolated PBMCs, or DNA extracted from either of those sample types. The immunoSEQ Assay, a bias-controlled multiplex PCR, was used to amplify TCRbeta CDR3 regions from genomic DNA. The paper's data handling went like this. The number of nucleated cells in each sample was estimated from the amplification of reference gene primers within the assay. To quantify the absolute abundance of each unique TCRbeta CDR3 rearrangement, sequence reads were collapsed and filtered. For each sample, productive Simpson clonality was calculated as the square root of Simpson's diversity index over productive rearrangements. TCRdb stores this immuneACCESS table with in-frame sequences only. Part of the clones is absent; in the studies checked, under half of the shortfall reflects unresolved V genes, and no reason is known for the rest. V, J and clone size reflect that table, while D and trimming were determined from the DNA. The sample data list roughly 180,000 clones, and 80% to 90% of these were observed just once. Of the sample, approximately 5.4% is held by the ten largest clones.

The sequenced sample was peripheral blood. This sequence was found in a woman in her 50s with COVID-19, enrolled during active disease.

The CDR3 in this case is CASSLGTGRETQYF. The sequence in DNA is TGTGCCAGCAGCTTGGGAACCGGGAGAGAGACCCAGTACTTC. The chain is encoded by TRBV7-9 joined to TRBJ2-5; the best D guess is TRBD2, with 6 bases matching. The junction shows trimming of 3 bases on V and 4 bases on J, plus 12 bases between the germline ends. Measured from the cysteine to the phenylalanine, the CDR3 is 14 residues long. Only the CDR3 region is kept as DNA, spanning 42 bases read in frame from base 1. Per the germline V gene (reference sequence), SEHNR is the CDR1 and FQNEAQ is the CDR2.